These T cell receptor beta chains were read from a single sample in a study of T cell repertoires in cytomegalovirus infection. MiXCR, run by TCRdb on the reads, gives a single entry per CDR3 protein. The sample yields some 920,000 distinct CDR3 sequences, around 32% seen once. These receptors' antigens are unknown. Sequencing was performed on cultured CD8+ T cells from PBMCs, taken from culture after CMV antigen stimulation. These receptors were obtained from a human donor in good health (CMV status not recorded). Some clones in this sample may be carry-over from other donors' samples. Both conserved end residues are part of each CDR3. D genes are given only for firm matches. Size tells how often a clone was seen (once, few, many) or the class of an expanded clone, and some rows leave it out.

TRBJ2-1 | TRBV7-8 | many | . | CASSLTQSRGIDEQFF | TGTGCCAGCAGCTTAACCCAGTCCCGGGGTATCGATGAGCAGTTCTTC
TRBJ2-7 | TRBV7-9 | . | . | CASIEAYEQYF | TGTGCCAGCATAGAGGCCTACGAGCAGTACTTC
TRBJ1-5 | TRBV5-8 | . | . | CASSQTFRVESNQPQHF | TGTGCCAGCAGCCAAACATTCAGGGTGGAAAGCAATCAGCCCCAGCATTTT
TRBJ2-2 | TRBV12-5 | . | TRBD1 | CASGLSTQGALNTGELFF | TGTGCTAGTGGTTTATCCACACAGGGGGCTTTGAACACCGGGGAGCTGTTTTTT
TRBJ1-3 | TRBV10-2 | . | . | CASSLSLSSGNTIYF | TGCGCCAGCAGTCTGTCCCTTAGCTCTGGAAACACCATATATTTT
TRBJ2-7 | TRBV6-2/TRBV6-3 | few | TRBD1 | CASTSTLDRTSREQYF | TGTGCCAGCACCTCGACATTGGACAGGACCTCTCGCGAGCAGTACTTC
TRBJ2-2 | TRBV24-1 | . | . | CATQAGTMNTGELFF | TGTGCCACTCAGGCCGGGACAATGAACACCGGGGAGCTGTTTTTT
TRBJ1-2 | TRBV6-1 | few | . | CASGDGSGYGYTF | TGTGCCAGCGGGGATGGGTCTGGCTATGGCTACACCTTC
TRBJ2-1 | TRBV20-1 | . | . | CSARVSAAYNEQFF | TGCAGTGCTAGAGTATCGGCCGCCTACAATGAGCAGTTCTTC
TRBJ1-5 | TRBV2 | . | TRBD1 | CASTKGAGQPQHF | TGTGCCAGCACCAAGGGGGCAGGTCAGCCCCAGCATTTT
TRBJ2-1 | TRBV7-2 | once | . | CANSPGGWDEQFF | TGTGCCAACAGCCCCGGGGGTTGGGATGAGCAGTTCTTC
TRBJ2-1 | TRBV7-6 | few | . | CASSPISDNEQFF | TGTGCCAGCAGCCCCATTTCGGACAATGAGCAGTTCTTC
TRBJ1-1 | TRBV19 | few | . | CATDGVTEAFF | TGTGCCACCGACGGGGTCACTGAAGCTTTCTTT
TRBJ1-1 | TRBV2 | . | . | CASTGLAEAFF | TGTGCCAGCACAGGACTCGCTGAAGCTTTCTTT
TRBJ2-1 | TRBV6-2/TRBV6-3 | . | . | CASTLTGSEQFF | TGTGCCAGCACTCTTACAGGGAGTGAGCAGTTCTTC
TRBJ2-6 | TRBV6-5 | . | . | CASTEMVSGANVLTF | TGTGCCAGCACCGAGATGGTTTCTGGGGCCAACGTCCTGACTTTC
TRBJ2-5 | TRBV4-3 | . | . | CASASLGGEGETQYF | TGCGCCAGCGCGTCGCTTGGGGGAGAGGGAGAGACCCAGTACTTC
TRBJ2-7 | TRBV5-6 | few | TRBD2 | CASSPGLATNYEQYF | TGTGCCAGCAGCCCAGGACTAGCGACTAACTACGAGCAGTACTTC
TRBJ2-1 | TRBV7-6 | . | . | CASSFLGVPSYNEQSF | TGTGCCAGCAGCTTTCTTGGGGTCCCCTCCTACAATGAGCAGTCCTTC
TRBJ1-2 | TRBV7-9 | few | . | CASSLDIPRVGYTF | TGTGCCAGCAGCTTAGACATCCCGAGGGTAGGCTACACCTTC
TRBJ2-3 | TRBV6-6 | few | . | CASSYAISLAPRTDTQYF | TGTGCCAGCAGTTACGCCATCTCGCTAGCTCCCCGCACAGATACGCAGTATTTT
TRBJ1-1 | TRBV27 | . | . | CASSLWQGHTEAFF | TGTGCCAGCAGTTTATGGCAGGGGCACACTGAAGCTTTCTTT
TRBJ2-7 | TRBV14 | . | . | CASSQVGGGQQYF | TGTGCCAGCAGCCAAGTAGGAGGGGGCCAGCAGTACTTC
TRBJ1-6 | TRBV4-3 | . | . | CASSHRANPNSDIHF | TGCGCCAGCAGCCACCGGGCCAACCCCAACTCCGACATCCACTTT
TRBJ2-1 | TRBV29-1 | . | TRBD1 | CSVRDSSYNEQFF | TGTAGCGTTAGGGACAGCTCCTACAATGAGCAGTTCTTC
TRBJ2-3 | TRBV2 | . | TRBD2 | CASSGLRGGATDTQYF | TGTGCCAGCAGTGGTCTGCGCGGGGGGGCCACCGATACGCAGTATTTT
TRBJ2-5 | TRBV20-1 | . | . | CSARGDWGETQYF | TGCAGTGCTAGAGGGGACTGGGGGGAGACCCAGTACTTC